This T cell receptor (beta chain) was sequenced for a study of cytomegalovirus exposure and HLA in healthy donors. The study ran its PCR with 60 Vbeta and 13 Jbeta primers. Assay: immunoSEQ multiplex PCR; the TCRdb copy retains only in-frame clones and omits some. The table has about 130,000 clones, over 75% seen once; the top ten hold more than 3%. After removal of 1 base from V and 2 bases from J, the junction contained 3 bases not matched to a gene. Germline CDR1 reads LGHNA; CDR2 reads YSLEER. CDR3 length: 16 amino acids. The TCR originated in a young man in good health and CMV-seropositive. The rearrangement uses TRBV4-3 and TRBJ2-3, with 10 bases that match TRBD2. Sample: PBMCs. The CDR3 nucleotides are TGCGCCAGCAGCCAAGCCCTAGCGGGGGACACAGATACGCAGTATTTT. This translates into CASSQALAGDTDTQYF.